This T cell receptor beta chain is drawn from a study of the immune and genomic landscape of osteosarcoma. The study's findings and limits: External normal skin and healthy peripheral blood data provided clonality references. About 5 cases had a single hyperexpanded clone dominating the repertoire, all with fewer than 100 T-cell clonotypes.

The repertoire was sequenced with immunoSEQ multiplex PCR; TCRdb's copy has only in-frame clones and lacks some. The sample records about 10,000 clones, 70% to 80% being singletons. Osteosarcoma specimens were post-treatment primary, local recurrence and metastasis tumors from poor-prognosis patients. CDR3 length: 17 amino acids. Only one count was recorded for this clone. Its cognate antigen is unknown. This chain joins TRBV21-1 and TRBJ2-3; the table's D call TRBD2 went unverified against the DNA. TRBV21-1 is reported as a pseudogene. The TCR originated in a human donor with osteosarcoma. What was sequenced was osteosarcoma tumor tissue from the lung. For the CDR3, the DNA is TGTGCCAGCAGCGCCGGAGGAAGGGAACCCCTAACAGATACGCAGTATTTT. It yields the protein CASSAGGREPLTDTQYF.